This T cell receptor (beta chain) was identified during a study of blood T cell repertoires in COVID-19. Between the trimmed V and J ends, which lost 1 base and 0 bases, there was a span of 10 bases. Per germline, CDR1 SQVTM and CDR2 ANQGSEA. The CDR3 is made up of 16 amino acids. Assay: immunoSEQ multiplex PCR; the TCRdb copy retains only in-frame clones and omits some. The sample includes around 250,000 clones, about four fifths of them seen just once. This sequence originates from a man aged 35-49 years who had been exposed to COVID-19. The rearrangement joins TRBV29-1 to TRBJ2-6; perhaps TRBD1 as D (6 bases). Sequencing input: PBMCs or T cells enriched from blood (not recorded which). CDR3 nucleotides: TGCAGCGTTGAAGGGGGGCGCCCCTCTGGGGCCAACGTCCTGACTTTC. As protein: CSVEGGRPSGANVLTF.